This T cell receptor (beta chain) was recovered during a study of cytomegalovirus exposure and HLA in healthy donors. Notes on this clone: No antigen is known for it.

The CDR3 sequence is 19 residues long. V shed 5 bases and J 3 bases; nucleotides not matched to a gene: 14. Germline assignment: CDR1 SGHVS and CDR2 FQNEAQ. PCR was performed using 60 Vbeta and 13 Jbeta primers. Here immunoSEQ multiplex PCR was the method, and the copy in TCRdb shows in-frame clones only, minus some. The repertoire holds about 180,000 clones, with about 78% as singletons. Study conclusions and caveats: Most TCR sequences were seen very rarely across donors, but some public TCRs occurred in many.

Among the donors, all were healthy bone marrow donors. What was sequenced was PBMCs. The genes are TRBV7-8 and TRBJ1-5; the match to TRBD1 covers 12 bases. The source is a man between 40 and 49 years old in good health and CMV-seronegative. CDR3 amino acids: CASSASPGQGAVLNQPQHF. CDR3 bases: TGTGCCAGCAGCGCCTCTCCGGGACAGGGGGCGGTTCTCAATCAGCCCCAGCATTTT.